Listed below are T cell receptor beta chains from one sample, sequenced in a study of neurological immune-mediated disorders. TCRdb reprocessed the 5' RACE reads with MiXCR, giving one entry per CDR3 protein. The profile shows under 100,000 distinct CDR3 sequences, under 15% of them singletons. The sequencing input was PBMCs. The receptors stem from a female donor with HTLV-1-associated myelopathy (HAM/TSP). CDR3s leave out the opening cysteine and the closing phenylalanine or tryptophan. The order of the fields is V gene, CDR3 protein.

v_call: TRBV6-6
cdr3_aa: ASQAQLGPDTQY

v_call: TRBV12-3/TRBV12-4
cdr3_aa: ASRRTSGGLTDTQY

v_call: TRBV15
cdr3_aa: ATSSVQLTSGANVLT

v_call: TRBV12-3/TRBV12-4
cdr3_aa: ASSQNRDQPQH

v_call: TRBV12-3/TRBV12-4
cdr3_aa: ASRSQGAIQPQH

v_call: TRBV7-3
cdr3_aa: ASSLTRGTDTQY

v_call: TRBV6-1
cdr3_aa: ASSDNRGTGELF

v_call: TRBV5-1
cdr3_aa: ASSLPGTRFSDEQF

v_call: TRBV20-1
cdr3_aa: SAVLAGGVTDTQY

v_call: TRBV6-2/TRBV6-3
cdr3_aa: ASLLPRGPPQQF

v_call: TRBV29-1
cdr3_aa: SVKNMNTEAF

v_call: TRBV20-1
cdr3_aa: SAETGGRGEQF

v_call: TRBV28
cdr3_aa: ASSLYPGVNTGELF

v_call: TRBV20-1
cdr3_aa: SARPGGNTGELF

v_call: TRBV5-1
cdr3_aa: ASSTNYNEQF

v_call: TRBV10-1
cdr3_aa: ASSETGTYEQY

v_call: TRBV5-1
cdr3_aa: ASSFRFTGELF

v_call: TRBV20-1
cdr3_aa: SAREGTGNTIY

v_call: TRBV5-1
cdr3_aa: ASSLGIQGALGEQF

v_call: TRBV10-3
cdr3_aa: ATRVGQGVGYEQY

v_call: TRBV2
cdr3_aa: ASGEFGRTQPQH

v_call: TRBV6-1
cdr3_aa: ASSEEAGGGKTQY

v_call: TRBV27
cdr3_aa: ASRPRPGQPTTNEKLF

v_call: TRBV4-2
cdr3_aa: ASSQDRDSPLH

v_call: TRBV3-1
cdr3_aa: ASSYNYEQY

v_call: TRBV29-1
cdr3_aa: SVDSGNTEAF

v_call: TRBV6-5
cdr3_aa: ASSSHRRAGVFEQY

v_call: TRBV6-6
cdr3_aa: ASTRGTGTTDTQY

v_call: TRBV7-2
cdr3_aa: ASSLTGGYTDTQY

v_call: TRBV5-1
cdr3_aa: ASSSVDSEGTPTQY

v_call: TRBV10-3
cdr3_aa: AISSEGGRYGYT

v_call: TRBV5-1
cdr3_aa: ASSLDVGQGKNIQY

v_call: TRBV10-3
cdr3_aa: AISAAVGTSGGPNPRTDTQY

v_call: TRBV7-3
cdr3_aa: ASSLRGSGADTQY

v_call: TRBV29-1
cdr3_aa: SVLQGVITGELF

v_call: TRBV12-3/TRBV12-4
cdr3_aa: ASTRQGVNTEAF